This is a list of T cell receptor beta chains from one sample in a study of CD8+CD57+ T cells in acquired aplastic anemia. TCRdb re-called the reads with MiXCR, one entry per CDR3 protein. The table lists hundreds of thousands of distinct CDR3 sequences, 55% to 65% of them singletons. Source material: sorted CD4+, CD8+, or CD8+CD57+ T cells (not recorded which) from PBMCs. These receptors came from a human donor with severe aplastic anemia or a healthy control (not recorded which). The conserved cysteine and the conserved F or W are not part of the CDR3 here. Size tells how often a clone was seen (once, few, many) or the class of an expanded clone, and some rows leave it out.

clone_size	v_call	j_call	cdr3_aa
many	TRBV6-5	TRBJ1-2	ASGYLSGATYT
NA	TRBV6-5	TRBJ2-7	ASSKGVVYEQY
NA	TRBV5-1	TRBJ1-1	ASSLASTSGDTEAF
few	TRBV10-3	TRBJ2-7	AISEGLAGYEQY
many	TRBV12-3/TRBV12-4	TRBJ2-2	ASHTTGELF
NA	TRBV15	TRBJ1-2	ATSSLPGVGYT
NA	TRBV10-3	TRBJ2-7	AIKERAEQY
many	TRBV15	TRBJ2-3	ATSRTKTTDTQY
NA	TRBV10-2	TRBJ1-2	ASSESKNDGYT
many	TRBV11-2	TRBJ2-5	ASSLDRRQPDQETQY
NA	TRBV20-1	TRBJ2-7	SGREVSGDYEQY
NA	TRBV5-1	TRBJ1-4	ASSRDNVTGSAAPNEKLF
many	TRBV6-2/TRBV6-3	TRBJ1-5	ASRRQGGGISNQPQH
many	TRBV5-1	TRBJ2-1	ASSLIPIGSSYNEQF
NA	TRBV7-3	TRBJ2-1	ASSLAQGGYNEQF
NA	TRBV28	TRBJ1-6	ASSLGGDSYNSPLH
many	TRBV20-1	TRBJ1-1	SEGHSNTEAF
NA	TRBV7-9	TRBJ1-5	ASSRDREGQPQH
NA	TRBV19	TRBJ1-2	ASSIATGGGYGYT
NA	TRBV7-2	TRBJ2-7	ASSSSGGPPYEQY
NA	TRBV24-1	TRBJ1-1	ATSNTGGTEAF
many	TRBV7-9	TRBJ1-1	ASSLAAGGGLDAF
NA	TRBV29-1	TRBJ2-7	SAGITGGFYEQY
NA	TRBV7-3	TRBJ1-2	ASSLKGQGAGYT
NA	TRBV9	TRBJ2-5	ASSVRTGLETQY
NA	TRBV20-1	TRBJ2-7	SATDYYEQY
NA	TRBV27	TRBJ2-7	ASRSTSGRNEQY
many	TRBV20-1	TRBJ2-1	SADSGGYNEQF
NA	TRBV7-2	TRBJ2-6	ASSLRQASGANVLT
NA	TRBV2	TRBJ2-5	ASSPGIRSQETQY
NA	TRBV20-1	TRBJ1-1	SAAAGSKEAF
NA	TRBV7-2	TRBJ2-5	ASSLVGPGETQY
NA	TRBV7-3	TRBJ2-5	ASSLMGGETQY
many	TRBV20-1	TRBJ1-6	SAREITGPNLYNSPLH
NA	TRBV5-4	TRBJ2-7	ASSDIAGVSYEQY
many	TRBV12-3/TRBV12-4	TRBJ1-2	ASSSYTGTEYGYT
NA	TRBV7-8	TRBJ2-7	ASSQAPNSSYEQY
NA	TRBV20-1	TRBJ2-4	SAMPAKRESDIQY
many	TRBV12-3/TRBV12-4	TRBJ2-7	ASSLAQGAYEQY
NA	TRBV10-3	TRBJ1-4	AISDLGTVGEKLF
NA	TRBV19	TRBJ1-1	ASIEGGALASNTEAF
NA	TRBV2	TRBJ1-6	ASSLRGSDNSPLH
NA	TRBV20-1	TRBJ1-3	SARDPTRLSGNTIY
few	TRBV19	TRBJ2-7	ASSGGYSYEQY
many	TRBV6-5	TRBJ2-7	ASTVPGGSYEQY
NA	TRBV19	TRBJ2-7	ARPIGQGYEQY
many	TRBV6-1	TRBJ1-1	ASSKGFMNTEAF
once	TRBV5-1	TRBJ2-1	ASSLEATSSYNEQF
NA	TRBV7-2	TRBJ2-7	ASSPEVGTSLYEQY
NA	TRBV6-2/TRBV6-3	TRBJ2-7	ASSYPRGQGNSYEQY